The T cell receptor (beta chain) described here comes from a study of cytomegalovirus exposure and HLA in healthy donors. Study information: The study placed about 81% of its 350 to 450 genotyped donors in the Caucasian-associated ancestry cluster.

General observations from the study: By a later analysis, the bulk of CMV-associated TCR beta chains appeared HLA-restricted. Another analysis was done later, and it associated 15,000 or so TCR beta sequences with HLA alleles at 0.05 false discovery rate.

At sampling all donors were nominally healthy, likely with unrecorded immune exposures. As for this clone: Its antigen is not identified.

The PCR had 60 Vbeta and 13 Jbeta primers. Some clones are missing from TCRdb's copy, which holds only in-frame ones; the method was immunoSEQ multiplex PCR. The table includes 110,000 or so clones, about 81% detected once. CDR1 is MNHEY, CDR2 SMNVEV, per germline (reference sequence). The J segment lost 8 bases and the V segment lost 5 bases, leaving 15 bases of the junction unmatched. This CDR3 contains 16 residues. The sequence was collected from a man in his thirties or forties in good health and CMV-seronegative. The sample comprised PBMCs. The chain couples TRBV27 to TRBJ2-3; TRBD2 agrees at 8 bases. CDR3 nucleotides: TGTGCCAGCAGTGTAGGACTAGCCCTAGCTCGCGGTACGCAGTATTTT. It specifies CASSVGLALARGTQYF.